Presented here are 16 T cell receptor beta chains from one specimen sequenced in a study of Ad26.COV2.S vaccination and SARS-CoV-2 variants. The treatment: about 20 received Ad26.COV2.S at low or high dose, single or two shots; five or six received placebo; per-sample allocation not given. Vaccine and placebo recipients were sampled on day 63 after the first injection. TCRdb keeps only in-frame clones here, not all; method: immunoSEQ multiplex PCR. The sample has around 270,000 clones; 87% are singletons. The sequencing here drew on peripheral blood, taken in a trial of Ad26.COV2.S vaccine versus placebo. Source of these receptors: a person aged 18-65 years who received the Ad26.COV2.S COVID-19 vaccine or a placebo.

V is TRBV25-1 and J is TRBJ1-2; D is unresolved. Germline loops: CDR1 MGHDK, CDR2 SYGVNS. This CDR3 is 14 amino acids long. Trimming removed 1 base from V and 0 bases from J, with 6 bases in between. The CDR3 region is CASSEWSANYGYTF. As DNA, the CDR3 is TGTGCCAGCAGTGAATGGTCGGCTAACTATGGCTACACCTTC.

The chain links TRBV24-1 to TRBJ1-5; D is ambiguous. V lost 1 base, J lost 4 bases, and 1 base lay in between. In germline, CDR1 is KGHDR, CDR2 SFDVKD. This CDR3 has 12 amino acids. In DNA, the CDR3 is TGTGCCACCAGTGATTTTAATCAGCCCCAGCATTTT. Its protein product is CATSDFNQPQHF.

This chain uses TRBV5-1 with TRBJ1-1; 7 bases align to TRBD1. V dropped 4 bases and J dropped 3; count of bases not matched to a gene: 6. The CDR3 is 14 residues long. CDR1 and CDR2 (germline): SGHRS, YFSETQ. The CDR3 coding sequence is TGCGCCAGCAGCGCCACAGGGGCAGACACTGAAGCTTTCTTT. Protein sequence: CASSATGADTEAFF.

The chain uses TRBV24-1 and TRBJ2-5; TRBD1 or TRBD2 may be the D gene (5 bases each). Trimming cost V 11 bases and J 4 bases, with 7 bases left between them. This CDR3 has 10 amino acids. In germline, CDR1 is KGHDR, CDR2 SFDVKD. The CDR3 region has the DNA TGTGCCATTGGGGGAGAGACCCAGTACTTC. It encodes CAIGGETQYF.

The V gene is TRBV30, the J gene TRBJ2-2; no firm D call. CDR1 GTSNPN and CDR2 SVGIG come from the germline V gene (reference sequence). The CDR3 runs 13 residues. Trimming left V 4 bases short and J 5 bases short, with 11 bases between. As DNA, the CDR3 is TGTGCCTGGAATGGTCTAGGAACCGGGGAGCTGTTTTTT. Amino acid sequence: CAWNGLGTGELFF.

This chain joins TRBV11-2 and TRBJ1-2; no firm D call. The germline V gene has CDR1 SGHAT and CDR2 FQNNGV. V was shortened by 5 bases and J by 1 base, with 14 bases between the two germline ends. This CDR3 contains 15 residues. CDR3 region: CASSPQAVINYGYTF. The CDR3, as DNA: TGTGCCAGCAGCCCCCAGGCGGTCATTAACTATGGCTACACCTTC. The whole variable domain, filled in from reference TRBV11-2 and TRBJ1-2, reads EAGVAQSPRYKIIEKRQSVAFWCNPISGHATLYWYQQILGQGPKLLIQFQNNGVVDDSQLPKDRFSAERLKGVDSTLKIQPAKLEDSAVYLCASSPQAVINYGYTFGSGTRLTVV.

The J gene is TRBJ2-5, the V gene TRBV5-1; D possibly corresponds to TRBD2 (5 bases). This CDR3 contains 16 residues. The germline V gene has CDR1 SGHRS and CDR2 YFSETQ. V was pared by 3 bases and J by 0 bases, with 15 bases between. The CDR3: CASSSSGLLYQETQYF. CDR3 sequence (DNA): TGCGCCAGCAGCTCCAGCGGCCTCCTGTACCAAGAGACCCAGTACTTC.

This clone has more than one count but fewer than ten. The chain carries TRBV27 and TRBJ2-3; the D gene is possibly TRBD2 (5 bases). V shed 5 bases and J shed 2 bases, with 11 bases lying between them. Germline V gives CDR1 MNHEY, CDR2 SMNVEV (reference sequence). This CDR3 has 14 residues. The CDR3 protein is CASSPWTYTDTQYF. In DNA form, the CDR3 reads TGTGCCAGCAGTCCCTGGACTTACACAGATACGCAGTATTTT.

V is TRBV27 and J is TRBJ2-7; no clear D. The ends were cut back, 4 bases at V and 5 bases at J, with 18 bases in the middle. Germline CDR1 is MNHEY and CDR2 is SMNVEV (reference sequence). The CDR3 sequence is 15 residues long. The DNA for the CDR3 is TGTGCCAGCAGTTCGGGTCCCCTAAGGACCCACGAGCAGTACGTC. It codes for CASSSGPLRTHEQYV.

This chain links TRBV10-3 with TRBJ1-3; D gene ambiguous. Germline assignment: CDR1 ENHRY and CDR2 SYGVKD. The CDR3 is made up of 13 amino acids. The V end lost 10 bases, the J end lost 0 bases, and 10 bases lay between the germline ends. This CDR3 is CATWTYSGNTIYF. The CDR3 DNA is TGTGCCACTTGGACGTACTCTGGAAACACCATATATTTT.

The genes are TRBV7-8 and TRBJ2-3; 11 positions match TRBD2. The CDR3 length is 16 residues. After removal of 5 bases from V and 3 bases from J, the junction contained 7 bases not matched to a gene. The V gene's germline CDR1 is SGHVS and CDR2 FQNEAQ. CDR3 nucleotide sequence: TGTGCCAGCAGCGTGAGGACTAGCGGGCTAACAGATACGCAGTATTTT. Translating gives CASSVRTSGLTDTQYF.

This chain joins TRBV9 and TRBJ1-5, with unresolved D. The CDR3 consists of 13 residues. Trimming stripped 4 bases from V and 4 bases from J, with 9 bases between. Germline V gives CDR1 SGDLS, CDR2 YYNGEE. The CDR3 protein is CASSPDGNQPQHF. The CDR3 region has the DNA TGTGCCAGCAGCCCGGACGGAAATCAGCCCCAGCATTTT.

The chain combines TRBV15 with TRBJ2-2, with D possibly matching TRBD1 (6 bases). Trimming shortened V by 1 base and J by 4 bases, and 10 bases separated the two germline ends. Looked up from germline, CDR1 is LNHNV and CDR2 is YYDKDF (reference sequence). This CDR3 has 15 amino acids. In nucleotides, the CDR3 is TGTGCCACCAGCAGAGCGGGACAACTCACCGGGGAGCTGTTTTTT. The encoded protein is CATSRAGQLTGELFF.

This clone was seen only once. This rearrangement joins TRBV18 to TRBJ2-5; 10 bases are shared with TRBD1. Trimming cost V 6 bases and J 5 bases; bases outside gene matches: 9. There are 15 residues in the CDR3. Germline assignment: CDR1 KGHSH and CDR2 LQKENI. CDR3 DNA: TGTGCCAGCTCGATGGGACAGGGGTCGGTCGAGACCCAGTACTTC. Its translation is CASSMGQGSVETQYF.

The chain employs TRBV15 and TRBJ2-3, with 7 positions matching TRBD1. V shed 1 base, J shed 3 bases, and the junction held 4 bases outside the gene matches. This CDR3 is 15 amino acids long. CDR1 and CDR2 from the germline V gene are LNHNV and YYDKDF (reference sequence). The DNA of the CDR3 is TGTGCCACCAGCAGAGGAGGGGGCTCGACAGATACGCAGTATTTT. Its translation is CATSRGGGSTDTQYF.

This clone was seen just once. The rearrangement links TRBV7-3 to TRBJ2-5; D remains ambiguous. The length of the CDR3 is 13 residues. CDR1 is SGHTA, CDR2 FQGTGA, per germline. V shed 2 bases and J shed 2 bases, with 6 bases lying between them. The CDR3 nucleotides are TGTGCCAGCAGCTTACCCCCTCAAGAGACCCAGTACTTC. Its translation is CASSLPPQETQYF.